These 25 T cell receptor beta chains share one sample of origin, sequenced in a study of CD8+CD57+ T cells in acquired aplastic anemia. All patients picked for sequencing had shown, by flow cytometry, an expansion of CD8+CD57+ cells. The study profiled TCR beta VDJ and CDR3 using genomic DNA as template. TCRdb used MiXCR to reprocess the reads, holding one entry per CDR3 protein. The repertoire holds around 430,000 distinct CDR3 sequences, with over 25% as singletons. Sample: sorted CD4+, CD8+, or CD8+CD57+ T cells (not recorded which) from PBMCs. Receptors were obtained from a human donor with aplastic anemia.

This rearrangement joins TRBV20-1 to TRBJ2-3, with a weak D call TRBD2 (6 bases). The V end was cut by 6 bases, the J end by 0 bases, with 16 bases between. CDR3 size: 15 residues. Per germline, CDR1 DFQATT and CDR2 SNEGSKA (reference sequence). DNA of the CDR3: TGCAGTGCCGCCCCCGCGGGGACTAGCACAGATACGCAGTATTTT. Its protein product is CSAAPAGTSTDTQYF.

The chain joins TRBV15 to TRBJ2-1; weak D call: TRBD2 (7 bases). V shed 3 bases and J shed 8 bases, with 20 bases lying between them. The CDR3 covers 16 residues. The V gene's germline CDR1 is LNHNV and CDR2 YYDKDF (reference sequence). CDR3 amino acids: CATSRSQGRARHEQFF. CDR3 sequence (DNA): TGTGCCACCAGCAGGAGCCAGGGGAGGGCCAGGCATGAGCAGTTCTTC.

This clonotype was counted ten times or more. The chain joins TRBV19 to TRBJ2-4; a weak D match, TRBD1 (6 bases). This CDR3 spans 15 amino acids. Trimming left V 4 bases short and J 0 bases short, with 10 bases between. Germline V gives CDR1 LNHDA, CDR2 SQIVND (reference sequence). The DNA for the CDR3 is TGTGCCAGTAGTAGGACAGAGCTAGCCAAAAACATTCAGTACTTC. It is translated as CASSRTELAKNIQYF.

Only a few counts were recorded for this clonotype. The junction and the germline gene differ at one end; a read error may be behind it. The genes are TRBV10-3 and TRBJ2-5; 7 bases line up with TRBD2. The CDR3 has 15 residues. The germline gives CDR1 ENHRY, CDR2 SYGVKD. CDR3 DNA: TGTGCCAGCAGTTACTCGATTCAGGGAGGGGAGACCCAGTACTTC. Amino acids: CASSYSIQGGETQYF.

This clonotype was counted ten times or more. V gene TRBV12-3 or TRBV12-4 combines with J gene TRBJ1-3, with unresolved D. The CDR3 runs to 12 residues. Trimming removed 7 bases at V and 1 base at J, with 5 bases between. The DNA for the CDR3 is TGTGCCAGCACGTATTCTGGAAACACCATATATTTT. It specifies CASTYSGNTIYF.

The genes are TRBV12-3 or TRBV12-4 and TRBJ2-7, with 8 bases matching TRBD1. The CDR3 contains 14 residues. The V gene end was trimmed by 5 bases and the J gene end by 7 bases; junction bases not matched to a gene: 10. CDR3 nucleotide sequence: TGTGCCAGCAGTATCGGGACAGGATCTTCGGAGCAGTACTTC. Amino acids: CASSIGTGSSEQYF.

This clonotype showed up just a few times. The chain combines TRBV24-1 with TRBJ2-2, with TRBD1 matching 8 bases. V was clipped by 2 bases and J by 0 bases; unmatched bases: 13. The CDR3 is 20 residues long. Germline CDR1 reads KGHDR; CDR2 reads SFDVKD. The CDR3 DNA is TGTGCCACCAGTGATTCTTGGACAGGGACTGGGCGATCGAACACCGGGGAGCTGTTTTTT. Protein product: CATSDSWTGTGRSNTGELFF.

This clonotype was detected a few times. This chain joins TRBV7-2 and TRBJ2-1; the D gene is possibly TRBD1 (6 bases). CDR1 is SGHTA and CDR2 is FQGNSA in the germline V gene. The CDR3 is 12 amino acids. V lost 5 bases to trimming and J lost 10 bases, with 12 bases between them. CDR3 coding DNA: TGTGCCAGCAGCCAAGTTGGGACAGAGCAGTTCTTC. Amino acids: CASSQVGTEQFF.

The CDR3 spells CASSQRGGKSSGELFF. The CDR3 DNA follows: TGTGCCAGCAGCCAGCGTGGCGGGAAAAGTTCCGGGGAGCTGTTTTTT. This chain joins TRBV11-2 and TRBJ2-2; tentatively, D is TRBD2 (6 bases). In germline, CDR1 is SGHAT, CDR2 FQNNGV. The CDR3 is made up of 16 amino acids. Trimming pared 5 bases from V and 6 bases from J, leaving 19 bases between.

This clonotype occurred a few times. The chain uses TRBV7-2 and TRBJ2-5; D is possibly TRBD1 (5 bases). CDR3 length: 15 residues. Per the germline V gene, CDR1 is SGHTA and CDR2 is FQGNSA. The ends were cut back, 5 bases at V and 1 base at J, with 14 bases in the middle. The CDR3 is CASSPQVDSQETQYF. In DNA form, the CDR3 reads TGTGCCAGCAGCCCCCAGGTTGACAGCCAAGAGACCCAGTACTTC.

This clonotype was recorded once. The V gene is TRBV7-3, the J gene TRBJ1-3; 7 nucleotides agree with TRBD1. J lost 0 bases, V lost 2 bases, and 7 bases had no gene match. The CDR3 loop spans 17 amino acids. The V gene's germline CDR1 is SGHTA and CDR2 FQGTGA. This chain's CDR3 is CASSLRRGRDSGNTIYF. The CDR3, as DNA: TGTGCCAGCAGCTTACGCAGGGGGAGGGACTCTGGAAACACCATATATTTT.

The CDR3 coding sequence is TGCGCCAGCAGCCCGGGACAGAGAAACGGAAACACCATATATTTT. This gives the protein CASSPGQRNGNTIYF. This rearrangement joins TRBV5-1 to TRBJ1-3; 7 bases are a match to TRBD1. The ends lost 4 bases at V and 4 bases at J; junction bases unmatched: 8. CDR3 length equals 15 residues. Per the germline V gene, CDR1 is SGHRS and CDR2 is YFSETQ.

The rearrangement joins TRBV7-2 to TRBJ1-1; TRBD1 might be the D (5 bases). Germline V gene sequence: CDR1 SGHTA, CDR2 FQGNSA. The length of the CDR3 is 13 residues. With 3 bases removed from V and 3 bases from J, the gap between germline ends came to 8 bases. CDR3 sequence (DNA): TGTGCCAGCAGCTTGGGGACCTACACTGAAGCTTTCTTT. It codes for CASSLGTYTEAFF.

This clonotype appeared many times. This chain connects TRBV9 to TRBJ2-3; D tentatively fits TRBD1 or TRBD2 (7 bases each). The CDR3 length is 16 residues. Germline V lookup: CDR1 SGDLS, CDR2 YYNGEE. Trimming stripped 6 bases from V and 2 bases from J, with 19 bases between. DNA of the CDR3: TGTGCCAGCACCAGGGGGGCTAGCGGAACCACAGATACGCAGTATTTT. This translates into CASTRGASGTTDTQYF.

This clonotype was seen only a few times. The chain uses TRBV20-1 and TRBJ1-1; D unresolved. The V end lost 0 bases, the J end lost 3 bases, and 14 bases lay between the germline ends. Germline CDR1 and CDR2: DFQATT and SNEGSKA (reference sequence). CDR3 size: 15 residues. CDR3 bases: TGCAGTGCTAGAGAATGGGCAGGCTCGGACACTGAAGCTTTCTTT. Encoded protein: CSAREWAGSDTEAFF.

Ten or more counts support this clonotype. The gene calls are TRBV24-1 and TRBJ2-1; 12 nucleotides align to TRBD1. This CDR3 is 15 amino acids long. V trimming: 9 bases; J trimming: 8 bases; junction bases outside the gene matches: 10. In germline, CDR1 is KGHDR, CDR2 SFDVKD. Here the CDR3 reads CATGPTGQGAHEQFF. CDR3 nucleotides: TGTGCCACCGGACCGACGGGACAGGGGGCTCATGAGCAGTTCTTC.

V usage is TRBV4-1 and J usage is TRBJ1-5; D might be TRBD1 (5 bases). This CDR3 region has 15 residues. The germline V gene encodes CDR1 MGHRA and CDR2 YSYEKL. Trimming shortened V by 3 bases and J by 4 bases, and 13 bases separated the two germline ends. CDR3 nucleotides: TGCGCCAGCAGCCAGTATGACAGCATAAATCAGCCCCAGCATTTT. It yields the protein CASSQYDSINQPQHF.

CDR3 loop: CASSKQGTTNEKLFF. For the CDR3, the DNA is TGTGCCAGCAGCAAACAGGGGACAACTAATGAAAAACTGTTTTTT. J is TRBJ1-4 and V is TRBV7-2; 7 positions agree with TRBD1. Trimming at V came to 5 bases and at J to 0 bases, leaving 3 bases not matched to a gene. Per germline, CDR1 SGHTA and CDR2 FQGNSA. The CDR3 is made up of 15 amino acids.

The chain couples TRBV2 to TRBJ1-1, with D possibly being TRBD1 (6 bases). CDR3 length equals 14 residues. With 7 bases removed from V and 1 base from J, the gap between germline ends came to 13 bases. Germline loops: CDR1 SNHLY, CDR2 FYNNEI. The CDR3 sequence is CASIKGGTNTEAFF. The CDR3, as DNA: TGTGCCAGCATCAAGGGGGGGACGAACACTGAAGCTTTCTTT.

The J gene is TRBJ1-5, the V gene TRBV24-1; D might be TRBD1 (6 bases). The CDR3 is made up of 15 amino acids. Germline CDR1 reads KGHDR; CDR2 reads SFDVKD. V was pared by 4 bases and J by 1 base, with 10 bases between. CDR3 nucleotides: TGTGCCACCAGTGACTTAACAGGGAGCAATCAGCCCCAGCATTTT. This gives the protein CATSDLTGSNQPQHF.

As concerns this clonotype: At one end, the junction sequence differs from germline, possibly due to a read error. This sequence joins TRBV4-3 and TRBJ1-2, with unresolved D. This CDR3 spans 15 amino acids. Germline values: CDR1 LGHNA, CDR2 YSLEER. CDR3 DNA sequence: TGCGCCAGCAGCCAAGATCAGTCAGCCGACTATGGCTACGCCTTC. Encoded protein: CASSQDQSADYGYAF.

This clonotype was picked up a small number of times. This chain's CDR3 is CASSLDLGTDTQYF. The DNA for the CDR3 is TGTGCCAGCAGCTTAGACCTAGGTACAGATACGCAGTATTTT. The chain joins TRBV11-2 to TRBJ2-3; unclear D gene. The length of the CDR3 is 14 residues. V lost 0 bases, J lost 3 bases, and 7 bases lay in between. CDR1 and CDR2 (germline): SGHAT, FQNNGV.

This clonotype was seen a single time. The junction shows a germline mismatch at one end, possibly a read error. The chain employs TRBV20-1 and TRBJ2-3; weak D call: TRBD1 (5 bases). The CDR3 has 13 residues. Germline V gene sequence: CDR1 DFQATT, CDR2 SNEGSKA (reference sequence). CDR3 region: CSARSFSTGTQYF. CDR3 DNA: TGCAGTGCTAGAAGTTTTAGCACAGGTACGCAGTATTTT.

Many counts were recorded for this clonotype. This chain connects TRBV10-2 to TRBJ2-5; TRBD2 might be the D (7 bases). V was clipped by 4 bases and J by 3 bases, with 18 bases between them. CDR3 size: 16 residues. Per the germline V gene, CDR1 is WSHSY and CDR2 is SAAADI. The CDR3 nucleotides read TGCGCCAGCAGTGGGGGGGGCTCACCGGCCAAAGAGACCCAGTACTTC. The encoded protein is CASSGGGSPAKETQYF.

This clonotype occurred a few times. The chain carries TRBV5-1 and TRBJ2-7, with D hard to call. V was trimmed by 1 base and J by 4 bases, leaving 21 bases between them. CDR1 SGHRS and CDR2 YFSETQ come from the germline V gene. This CDR3 has 17 amino acids. The CDR3 DNA is TGCGCCAGCAGCTTGACCCTTTCGGGCGGTAAGACTTACGAGCAGTACTTC. It translates to CASSLTLSGGKTYEQYF.